This is a list of T cell receptor beta chains from one sample in a study of cytomegalovirus exposure and HLA in healthy donors. The repertoire was sequenced with immunoSEQ multiplex PCR; TCRdb's copy has only in-frame clones and lacks some. This table has under 150,000 clones, 8% to 10% appearing once. The sequenced material came from PBMCs. The source of these receptors is a young man in good health and CMV-seronegative. The CDR3 runs from the conserved cysteine through the conserved F or W. D genes are given only for firm matches. Rows may omit the clone size; those that give it use once, few, many or a size class.

d_gene,v_gene,j_gene,len,abundance,CDR3nt,CDR3aa
TRBD2,TRBV5-1,TRBJ2-1,15,few,TGCGCCAGCAGCTTGGGCGCGGGAGGAATAAATGAGCAGTTCTTC,CASSLGAGGINEQFF
.,TRBV7-9,TRBJ2-7,10,few,TGTGCCAGCGGGACTTACGAGCAGTACTTC,CASGTYEQYF
.,TRBV5-1,TRBJ2-2,14,.,TGCGCCAGCAGCTTGTTGCAGGGAACCGGGGAGCTGTTTTTT,CASSLLQGTGELFF
.,TRBV6-5,TRBJ1-5,13,.,TGTGCCAGCAGTCCCTGGGCGGGTCAGCCCCAGCATTTT,CASSPWAGQPQHF
.,TRBV5-1,TRBJ2-2,15,.,TGCGCCAGCAGCGACACAGGTCTGGACACCGGGGAGCTGTTTTTT,CASSDTGLDTGELFF
TRBD1,TRBV5-1,TRBJ2-7,17,few,TGCGCCAGCAGCTTGGATGTTTGGGGGACAGCTCTCTACGAGCAGTACTTC,CASSLDVWGTALYEQYF
TRBD2,TRBV7-3,TRBJ2-5,16,few,TGTGCCAGCAGCTTAAACGGGAGGGGGGTTCAGGAGACCCAGTACTTC,CASSLNGRGVQETQYF
.,TRBV27,TRBJ2-7,14,few,TGTGCCAGCAGTTCCGCCGTTTGGACACACGAGCAGTACTTC,CASSSAVWTHEQYF
.,TRBV6-5,TRBJ2-7,13,few,TGTGCCAGCAGTTACTCGGCCATGACAAAGCAGTACTTC,CASSYSAMTKQYF
.,TRBV5-1,TRBJ2-7,13,.,TGCGCCAGCTCCCCTAGCGTCTCCTACGAGCAGTACTTC,CASSPSVSYEQYF
TRBD2,TRBV7-9,TRBJ2-3,16,few,TGTGCCAGCAGCCCAGGGTCTAGCGGGAGGCCAGATACGCAGTATTTT,CASSPGSSGRPDTQYF
TRBD1,TRBV28,TRBJ2-5,14,.,TGTGCCAGCAGTTCCACAGGGGGCGAGGAGACCCAGTACTTC,CASSSTGGEETQYF
TRBD2,TRBV19,TRBJ2-1,16,few,TGTGCCAGTAGTATAGAGGGACTAGCGGCAAAGAGTGAGCAGTTCTTC,CASSIEGLAAKSEQFF
.,TRBV19,TRBJ2-1,12,.,TGTGCCAGTAGTATGCAGGGTTGGGAGCAGTTCTTC,CASSMQGWEQFF
TRBD2,TRBV5-5,TRBJ2-2,15,few,TGTGCCAGCAGCCAGGGGACTAGGAACACCGGGGAGCTGTTTTTT,CASSQGTRNTGELFF
TRBD1,TRBV4-1,TRBJ1-1,16,few,TGCGCCAGCAGCCCCGGACAGGGTAAGGGGAACACTGAAGCTTTCTTT,CASSPGQGKGNTEAFF
TRBD2,TRBV30,TRBJ2-1,15,.,TGTGCCTGGAGTGGTAGCGGGACCTACGGTAATGAGCAGTTCTTC,CAWSGSGTYGNEQFF
.,TRBV28,TRBJ2-3,14,.,TGTGCCAGCAGTTTAGGGGGCTCAGGAGATACGCAGTATTTT,CASSLGGSGDTQYF
TRBD2,TRBV2,TRBJ2-3,17,.,TGTGCCAGCAGGTTTAGCGGGAGGGCTGGAGGTTCAGATACGCAGTATTTT,CASRFSGRAGGSDTQYF
.,TRBV4-1,TRBJ2-7,15,.,TGCGCCAGCAGCCAAGACGCAGGGGAGAACTACGAGCAGTACTTC,CASSQDAGENYEQYF
TRBD2,TRBV4-1,TRBJ2-7,16,.,TGCGCCAGCAGCTCTTATAGCGGGAGGCCGCCCTACGAGCAGTACTTC,CASSSYSGRPPYEQYF
TRBD1,TRBV30,TRBJ2-7,14,few,TGTGCCTGGAGCCGGGACAGCGGAAGGTACGAGCAGTACTTC,CAWSRDSGRYEQYF
.,TRBV10-3,TRBJ1-1,14,many,TGTGCCATCAGTGAGTTTGCCGGGAACACTGAAGCTTTCTTT,CAISEFAGNTEAFF
TRBD1,TRBV5-6,TRBJ1-2,17,once,TGTGCCAGCAGCTTGGCCAGGGGGGAAAGAGCCCGCTATGGCTACACCTTC,CASSLARGERARYGYTF
.,TRBV7-3,TRBJ2-3,15,.,TGTGCCAGCAGCTTAACCAGGGGAGGCACAGATACGCAGTATTTT,CASSLTRGGTDTQYF
TRBD1,TRBV4-3,TRBJ2-7,15,.,TGCGCCAGCAGCCAAGATCTTACAGGGGGCTACGAGCAGTACTTC,CASSQDLTGGYEQYF
.,TRBV18,TRBJ1-2,15,.,TGTGCCAGCTCACCAACGGCAGGTGGAAACTATGGCTACACCTTC,CASSPTAGGNYGYTF
.,TRBV28,TRBJ2-7,13,few,TGTGCCAGCAGTCGGGACGGGGGATTGGGGCAGTACTTC,CASSRDGGLGQYF
.,TRBV5-1,TRBJ1-2,14,few,TGCGCCAGCAGCCGATTAACCCCGGACTATGGCTACACCTTC,CASSRLTPDYGYTF
.,TRBV27,TRBJ1-1,15,.,TGTGCCAGCGTAAAAAGGGGGGGCATAGGTACTGAAGCTTTCTTT,CASVKRGGIGTEAFF
.,TRBV30,TRBJ1-1,13,few,TGTGCCTGGAGTGTACACGGGGACACTGAAGCTTTCTTT,CAWSVHGDTEAFF
.,TRBV28,TRBJ2-7,11,few,TGTGCCAGCAGTAGAGGATCCGAGCAGTACTTC,CASSRGSEQYF
.,TRBV28,TRBJ1-5,12,few,TGTGCCAGTTCACCCGCGGATCAGCCCCAGCATTTT,CASSPADQPQHF
.,TRBV2,TRBJ1-1,13,.,TGTGCCAGCAGGGGACTACTGAACACTGAAGCTTTCTTT,CASRGLLNTEAFF
.,TRBV27,TRBJ2-7,13,.,TGTGCCAGCAGTATAAGCCACAGGGCCGCGCAGTACTTC,CASSISHRAAQYF
TRBD2,TRBV14,TRBJ2-2,12,few,TGTGCCAGCGGGGGGGACACCGGGGAGCTGTTTTTT,CASGGDTGELFF
TRBD2,TRBV27,TRBJ2-7,15,.,TGTGCCAGCAGTTTCCGGGGGACTAGCGGAGAAGAGCAGTACTTC,CASSFRGTSGEEQYF
TRBD1,TRBV5-1,TRBJ2-3,16,.,TGCGCCAGCAGCCTGGACAGGACGACTAGCACAGATACGCAGTATTTT,CASSLDRTTSTDTQYF
.,TRBV14,TRBJ2-2,15,.,TGTGCCAGCAGCGCTAGAGGGAGGTGGACCGGGGAGCTGTTTTTT,CASSARGRWTGELFF
TRBD1,TRBV30,TRBJ2-7,13,few,TGTGCCTGGAGCCGGGACAGGGTATACGAGCAGTACTTC,CAWSRDRVYEQYF
.,TRBV18,TRBJ2-7,15,few,TGTGCCAGCTCACCATCAAGGGGGGGCTTCTACGAGCAGTACTTC,CASSPSRGGFYEQYF
.,TRBV5-1,TRBJ2-3,15,few,TGCGCCAGCAGCTTGGAAACAGGAAAAACAGATACGCAGTATTTT,CASSLETGKTDTQYF
.,TRBV5-6,TRBJ2-5,15,few,TGTGCCAGCAGCTCAGAAGCCGGGGGACGGGAGACCCAGTACTTC,CASSSEAGGRETQYF
.,TRBV6-5,TRBJ1-3,13,few,TGTGCCAGCAGTCACAGGGTTGGAAACACCATATATTTT,CASSHRVGNTIYF
TRBD2,TRBV19,TRBJ2-1,16,few,TGTGCCAGTAGTAGAGAGACTAGCGGGGGGGCGGGGGAGCAGTTCTTC,CASSRETSGGAGEQFF
TRBD2,TRBV29-1,TRBJ2-1,14,.,TGCAGCGTTACTAGCGGGGTAGCATGGAATGAGCAGTTCTTC,CSVTSGVAWNEQFF
TRBD1,TRBV6-6,TRBJ2-3,16,.,TGTGCCAGCAGTCCCAGACAGGGGAGTGGAACAGATACGCAGTATTTT,CASSPRQGSGTDTQYF
TRBD1,TRBV15,TRBJ2-5,15,few,TGTGCCACCAGCTCCGGGAACAGGGGCGCAGAGACCCAGTACTTC,CATSSGNRGAETQYF
TRBD2,TRBV7-9,TRBJ2-1,16,.,TGTGCCAGCAGCTCAACCGGGACTAGCGGCTACAATGAGCAGTTCTTC,CASSSTGTSGYNEQFF
TRBD2,TRBV7-8,TRBJ2-5,16,.,TGTGCCAGCAGCCTTCAAGCGGGGGGCGGACAAGAGACCCAGTACTTC,CASSLQAGGGQETQYF
.,TRBV27,TRBJ2-2,16,.,TGTGCCAGCAGTTTACGAGGCGGGATAAACACCGGGGAGCTGTTTTTT,CASSLRGGINTGELFF
TRBD1,TRBV30,TRBJ2-3,15,few,TGTGCCTGGACCTACGGGACAGGGGCCCCAGATACGCAGTATTTT,CAWTYGTGAPDTQYF
.,TRBV7-2,TRBJ1-1,14,.,TGTGCCAGCAGCTTAGAGGAGTCGAACACTGAAGCTTTCTTT,CASSLEESNTEAFF
.,TRBV19,TRBJ2-7,14,few,TGTGCCAGTAGTCCTCCGGGAGCGATATTCGAGCAGTACTTC,CASSPPGAIFEQYF
TRBD2,TRBV9,TRBJ2-5,18,.,TGTGCCAGCAGCGTAGGTGCGGCTAGCGGGGTCGGACAAGAGACCCAGTACTTC,CASSVGAASGVGQETQYF
.,TRBV4-1,TRBJ1-1,15,few,TGCGCCAGCAGCCAAGCACCAGCGATGAACACTGAAGCTTTCTTT,CASSQAPAMNTEAFF
TRBD2,TRBV7-2,TRBJ2-1,17,few,TGTGCCAGCAGCTTAAAGGCGGCTAGCGGGAAGAACAATGAGCAGTTCTTC,CASSLKAASGKNNEQFF